Shown below are 28 T cell receptor beta chains from a single sample sequenced in a study of shared clonotypes between healthy human individuals. TCRdb's copy holds only in-frame clones and misses some; the assay was immunoSEQ multiplex PCR. The table shows around 1.9 million clones, with roughly 91% occurring only once. Only CD45RO-negative cells positively selected for CCR7 counted as naive CD8 cells, so terminally differentiated effector memory CD45RA+ cells were excluded. The sequenced sample was naive CD8+ T cells from PBMCs. These receptors were collected from a man between 18 and 29 years old in good health. Some clones in this sample may be carry-over from other donors' samples.

This chain links TRBV7-9 with TRBJ2-7; 8 positions agree with TRBD1. The CDR3 has 15 amino acids. The V and J ends lost 1 base and 5 bases, in that order; junction bases with no gene match: 7. Germline assignment: CDR1 SEHNR and CDR2 FQNEAQ (reference sequence). The DNA of the CDR3 is TGTGCCAGCAGCTTAGAATATCAGGGGGCGGACGAGCAGTACTTC. Translated, it gives CASSLEYQGADEQYF.

In regard to this clone: Within the sample, other DNA sequences also encode this same CDR3. The V and J genes are TRBV18 and TRBJ2-1, with no clear D. CDR1 is KGHSH, CDR2 LQKENI, per germline. V lost 3 bases to trimming and J lost 6 bases, with 6 bases between them. This CDR3 spans 12 amino acids. DNA for the CDR3: TGTGCCAGCTCACCGCTTGGCAATGAGCAGTTCTTC. It yields the protein CASSPLGNEQFF.

The gene calls are TRBV27 and TRBJ2-5, with D tentatively TRBD1 (5 bases). Deletions cut 1 base from V and 5 bases from J, with 11 bases between. CDR1 is MNHEY and CDR2 is SMNVEV in the germline V gene (reference sequence). The CDR3 consists of 14 residues. Here the CDR3 DNA reads TGTGCCAGCAGTTTATTTCCGAAGGGGGAGACCCAGTACTTC. Translated: CASSLFPKGETQYF.

This chain connects TRBV28 to TRBJ1-5, with D possibly matching TRBD1 (5 bases). The V and J ends lost 3 bases and 1 base respectively, with 16 bases between them. CDR3 size: 17 residues. The germline CDR1 and CDR2 sequences are MDHEN and SYDVKM. CDR3 amino acids: CASSFPGRMWSNQPQHF. Written as DNA, the CDR3 is TGTGCCAGCAGTTTCCCAGGGCGTATGTGGAGCAATCAGCCCCAGCATTTT.

This chain links TRBV19 with TRBJ2-4; 7 bases agree with TRBD2. The germline V gene encodes CDR1 LNHDA and CDR2 SQIVND (reference sequence). The CDR3 contains 13 residues. V shed 7 bases, J shed 5 bases, and the junction held 5 bases outside the gene matches. The CDR3 here is CASTIAGENIQYF. Written as DNA, the CDR3 is TGTGCCAGTACCATCGCGGGGGAAAACATTCAGTACTTC.

This rearrangement joins TRBV10-2 to TRBJ2-5; D tentatively reads TRBD1 or TRBD2 (5 bases each). V was clipped by 3 bases and J by 6 bases, with 20 bases between them. CDR1 is WSHSY, CDR2 SAAADI, per germline. This CDR3 has 16 residues. This chain's CDR3 is CASSERGPTPGKTQYF. The CDR3 DNA follows: TGCGCCAGCAGTGAAAGGGGACCGACGCCGGGAAAGACCCAGTACTTC.

This clone appeared a single time. The chain has TRBV28 and TRBJ1-5, with TRBD1 identical over 10 bases. The germline CDR1 and CDR2 sequences are MDHEN and SYDVKM. The CDR3 covers 16 residues. Unmatched junction bases numbered 16, after V lost 6 bases and J lost 11 bases. Written as DNA, the CDR3 is TGTGCCAGCAGGTTCGGACCGTGGACAGGGGGGGAGGCCCAGCATTTT. It encodes CASRFGPWTGGEAQHF.

CDR3 amino acids: CASSQVDRAAGELFF. The CDR3 region has the DNA TGTGCCAGCAGCCAAGTGGACAGGGCGGCCGGGGAGCTGTTTTTT. The gene calls are TRBV7-3 and TRBJ2-2; 8 bases fit TRBD1. Germline lookup yields CDR1 SGHTA and CDR2 FQGTGA. The CDR3 covers 15 residues. Trimming at V came to 5 bases and at J to 6 bases, leaving 8 bases not matched to a gene.

This CDR3 reads CASLKRERIYNEQFF. In nucleotides, the CDR3 is TGTGCCAGTCTAAAGCGGGAGCGGATCTACAATGAGCAGTTCTTC. The rearrangement joins TRBV6-6 to TRBJ2-1, with TRBD2 matching over 8 bases. The CDR3 runs to 15 residues. CDR1 is MNHNY, CDR2 SVGAGI, per germline (reference sequence). V trimming: 9 bases; J trimming: 3 bases; junction bases outside the gene matches: 10.

The chain uses TRBV27 and TRBJ2-5, with 7 bases lining up with TRBD1. CDR1 and CDR2 from the germline V gene are MNHEY and SMNVEV (reference sequence). V was pared by 2 bases and J by 5 bases, with 11 bases of the junction left unmatched. CDR3 size: 16 residues. DNA for the CDR3: TGTGCCAGCAGTTTAGTGACAGGGTACCCCTGGGAGACCCAGTACTTC. Amino acids: CASSLVTGYPWETQYF.

The J gene is TRBJ2-1, the V gene TRBV4-1; a weak D match, TRBD2 (6 bases). V gave up 6 bases and J gave up 0 bases, with 24 bases separating them. Germline CDR1 and CDR2: MGHRA and YSYEKL. CDR3 length: 19 residues. CDR3 bases: TGCGCCAGCAGTCCGCCGGGGAGGTTACTAACGAGCTCCTACAATGAGCAGTTCTTC. Protein sequence: CASSPPGRLLTSSYNEQFF.

The chain links TRBV15 to TRBJ1-6; D remains unclear. The CDR3 extends over 12 amino acids. V dropped 4 bases and J dropped 6 bases, with 4 bases sitting between them. CDR1 is LNHNV, CDR2 YYDKDF, per germline (reference sequence). In DNA, the CDR3 is TGTGCCACCAGCAATTCTAATTCACCCCTCCACTTT. It is translated as CATSNSNSPLHF.

The J gene is TRBJ2-1, the V gene TRBV9; no firm D call. Trimming took 0 bases from V and 1 from J, leaving 17 bases between them. This CDR3 contains 18 residues. The V gene's germline CDR1 is SGDLS and CDR2 YYNGEE. CDR3 in DNA: TGTGCCAGCAGCGTAGTCAGTGGGAATCGAGTATCCTACAATGAGCAGTTCTTC. This translates into CASSVVSGNRVSYNEQFF.

A note on this clone: This CDR3 is also generated by other DNA sequences in the sample. The gene calls are TRBV19 and TRBJ2-1; D remains unclear. The CDR3 has 13 residues. Germline values: CDR1 LNHDA, CDR2 SQIVND (reference sequence). V lost 1 base and J 6 bases, leaving 7 bases between the germline ends. The chain's CDR3 is CASSIGRGNEQFF. The CDR3 bases are TGTGCCAGTAGTATAGGTAGAGGCAATGAGCAGTTCTTC.

V gene TRBV5-4 combines with J gene TRBJ1-1, with TRBD1 matching over 9 bases. The CDR3 contains 14 residues. Germline CDR1 is SGHNT and CDR2 is YYREEE (reference sequence). Trimming at V came to 4 bases and at J to 4 bases, leaving 5 bases not matched to a gene. DNA of the CDR3: TGTGCCAGCAGCGCGGACAGGGGTGGCACTGAAGCTTTCTTT. As protein: CASSADRGGTEAFF.

In this sample, this clone turned up once. The chain recombines TRBV10-3 with TRBJ2-2; TRBD2 aligns across 12 bases. Germline loops: CDR1 ENHRY, CDR2 SYGVKD. The CDR3 extends over 15 amino acids. The ends lost 11 bases at V and 5 bases at J; junction bases unmatched: 9. Here the CDR3 DNA reads TGTGCCGCTAGCGGGAGGGCCCTCGTAACCGGGGAGCTGTTTTTT. Protein: CAASGRALVTGELFF.

J is TRBJ2-5 and V is TRBV7-9; D call uncertain. The CDR3 contains 15 residues. CDR1 SEHNR and CDR2 FQNEAQ come from the germline V gene (reference sequence). Trimming took off 1 base at V and 0 bases at J, with 9 bases between the two ends. CDR3 sequence (DNA): TGTGCCAGCAGCTTAGTAACAGTGAACCAAGAGACCCAGTACTTC. Residues: CASSLVTVNQETQYF.

The chain has TRBV7-9 and TRBJ2-3, with D uncertain. Germline CDR1 reads SEHNR; CDR2 reads FQNEAQ (reference sequence). The CDR3 totals 12 residues. Trimming removed 5 bases at V and 4 bases at J, with 7 bases between. CDR3 in amino acids: CASSRAPDTQYF. In nucleotides, the CDR3 is TGTGCCAGCAGCAGGGCCCCAGATACGCAGTATTTT.

This chain links TRBV7-2 with TRBJ2-7; D gene uncertain. Germline V gene sequence: CDR1 SGHTA, CDR2 FQGNSA. V lost 0 bases and J 0 bases, leaving 6 bases between the germline ends. The CDR3 covers 14 residues. This CDR3 is CASSLAESSYEQYF. The CDR3 DNA reads TGTGCCAGCAGCTTAGCGGAAAGCTCCTACGAGCAGTACTTC.

V gene TRBV2 combines with J gene TRBJ2-2; 10 positions agree with TRBD1. V lost 3 bases and J lost 7; bases outside the gene matches: 5. The CDR3 extends over 15 amino acids. CDR1 and CDR2 from the germline V gene are SNHLY and FYNNEI. The CDR3 DNA is TGTGCCAGCAGTGAGAGGGACAGGGGCGGCGGGGAGCTGTTTTTT. This gives the protein CASSERDRGGGELFF.

As for this clone: Other DNA sequences within the sample encode an identical CDR3. V is TRBV28 and J is TRBJ2-1; D is undetermined. The germline V gene has CDR1 MDHEN and CDR2 SYDVKM. Trimming took 3 bases from V and 6 from J, leaving 3 bases between them. CDR3 length: 11 amino acids. CDR3 in amino acids: CASSLVNEQFF. Written as DNA, the CDR3 is TGTGCCAGCAGTTTGGTCAATGAGCAGTTCTTC.

This clone was observed a few times. This chain connects TRBV19 to TRBJ1-5; the D is unclear. This CDR3 has 15 residues. Germline V CDR1 and CDR2: LNHDA, SQIVND (reference sequence). V lost 3 bases, J lost 7 bases, and 16 bases lay in between. The CDR3 here is CASSIPRQNRQPQHF. DNA for the CDR3: TGTGCCAGTAGTATCCCACGTCAAAATCGCCAGCCCCAGCATTTT.

V is TRBV18 and J is TRBJ2-5; 8 positions match TRBD2. CDR1 and CDR2 from the germline V gene are KGHSH and LQKENI. Trimming took 0 bases from V and 4 from J; bases not matched to a gene: 10. CDR3 length equals 17 residues. The CDR3 sequence is CASSPPRIAGTPETQYF. The CDR3 DNA reads TGTGCCAGCTCACCACCGCGGATAGCGGGAACACCAGAGACCCAGTACTTC.

The rearrangement joins TRBV7-9 to TRBJ2-7; 12 bases line up with TRBD2. V trimming: 2 bases; J trimming: 0 bases; junction bases outside the gene matches: 11. The CDR3 is 19 residues long. From germline, CDR1 is SEHNR and CDR2 FQNEAQ (reference sequence). In DNA, the CDR3 is TGTGCCAGCAGCTTACGGACTAGCGGGATCTTTGCCTCCTCCTACGAGCAGTACTTC. It codes for CASSLRTSGIFASSYEQYF.

As regards this clone: In the same sample, other DNA sequences code for this CDR3. The V and J genes are TRBV5-1 and TRBJ1-1; the D is unclear. CDR1 is SGHRS, CDR2 YFSETQ, per germline. CDR3 size: 13 residues. V gave up 0 bases and J gave up 2 bases, with 5 bases separating them. This chain's CDR3 is CASSLAVNTEAFF. The DNA of the CDR3 is TGCGCCAGCAGCTTGGCGGTTAACACTGAAGCTTTCTTT.

The rearrangement uses TRBV29-1 and TRBJ1-1; no clear D. This CDR3 is built from 11 residues. V lost 3 bases and J 6 bases, leaving 8 bases between the germline ends. Germline V lookup: CDR1 SQVTM, CDR2 ANQGSEA. This CDR3 is CSVDLYAEAFF. Written as DNA, the CDR3 is TGCAGCGTTGATCTTTACGCTGAAGCTTTCTTT.

This clone has just one count. The chain uses TRBV27 and TRBJ2-2; 9 bases are a match to TRBD2. The CDR3 is made up of 17 amino acids. Germline-derived CDR1 and CDR2 are MNHEY and SMNVEV (reference sequence). Trimming took 5 bases from V and 9 from J; bases not matched to a gene: 16. CDR3 sequence reads: CASSLLSSSGVHRELFF. CDR3 DNA: TGTGCCAGCAGTCTCCTTTCTTCTAGCGGGGTTCACCGGGAGCTGTTTTTT.

For this clone: This specimen includes other DNA sequences encoding the same CDR3. The V gene is TRBV7-9, the J gene TRBJ2-7; TRBD1 is a possible D gene (6 bases). V lost 6 bases and J lost 4, with 10 bases in between. The CDR3 length is 12 residues. The germline V gene encodes CDR1 SEHNR and CDR2 FQNEAQ (reference sequence). For the CDR3, the DNA is TGTGCCAGCAGAGGGGGAACGTACGAGCAGTACTTC. It encodes CASRGGTYEQYF.